This T cell receptor beta chain appears in the sequencing data of a study of blood T cell repertoires in COVID-19. Study details: The United States, Italy and Spain were the sources of the acute and convalescent COVID-19 samples. PBMCs, B-cell-depleted T cells, or T cells provided the cDNA or gDNA that made up the material.

Germline V gene sequence: CDR1 SEHNR, CDR2 FQNEAQ (reference sequence). V shed 4 bases and J shed 2 bases, with 9 bases lying between them. The CDR3 is made up of 13 amino acids. Some clones are missing from TCRdb's copy, which holds only in-frame ones; the method was immunoSEQ multiplex PCR. The data contain more than 200,000 clones, around 82% of them singletons. This TCR was sampled from a woman older than 75 with active or convalescent COVID-19. The chain recombines TRBV7-9 with TRBJ2-7, with a tentative D call TRBD1 (6 bases). What was sequenced was peripheral blood. DNA for the CDR3: TGTGCCAGCAGCTACCAGGGGCCCTACGAGCAGTACTTC. It codes for CASSYQGPYEQYF.